The present T cell receptor beta chain was sequenced within a study of graft-versus-host responses after intestinal transplantation. Clones were read by immunoSEQ multiplex PCR, and TCRdb kept only the in-frame ones, dropping some. Among about 130,000 clones, roughly 92% were seen once, and the ten largest hold around 0.16%. About this clone: Its matching antigen is unknown.

The J segment lost 1 base and the V segment lost 2 bases, leaving 3 bases of the junction unmatched. From germline, CDR1 is MGHRA and CDR2 YSYEKL. This CDR3 has 15 amino acids. The chain is built from TRBV4-1 and TRBJ1-1, with 8 bases identical to TRBD1. The specimen comprised unstimulated CD4+ T cells sorted from spleen or lymph node cells, sampled before intestinal transplant. The TCR sequence derives from a human donor who received an intestinal transplant. The CDR3, as DNA: TGCGCCAGCAGCCAACAGGGGGCACCGAACACTGAAGCTTTCTTT. Its translation: CASSQQGAPNTEAFF.